The 23 T cell receptor beta chains listed next were all sequenced from one sample in a study of control samples from healthy donors and cancer patients. TCRdb's table, derived via immunoSEQ multiplex PCR, lists solely in-frame clones and lacks some. Of some 49,000 clones listed, approximately 92% are singletons. The sequenced material came from PBMCs. Receptors were obtained from a man aged 25-45 years with colorectal cancer.

The chain employs TRBV24-1 and TRBJ2-1, with 10 bases fitting TRBD1. The CDR3 extends over 17 amino acids. Per the germline V gene, CDR1 is KGHDR and CDR2 is SFDVKD. The junction had 7 bases not matched to a gene; V was cut back by 0 bases and J by 6 bases. The CDR3 here is CATSDLWTGGGINEQFF. Written as DNA, the CDR3 is TGTGCCACCAGTGATTTGTGGACAGGGGGAGGCATCAATGAGCAGTTCTTC.

The chain links TRBV6-5 to TRBJ1-1, with D maybe TRBD1 (6 bases). Germline V lookup: CDR1 MNHEY, CDR2 SVGAGI. The CDR3 contains 14 residues. Deletions cut 2 bases from V and 2 bases from J, with 9 bases between. CDR3 bases: TGTGCCAGCAGTTACGTGGACAGAAACACTGAAGCTTTCTTT. The encoded protein is CASSYVDRNTEAFF.

The rearrangement joins TRBV12-1 to TRBJ2-5; TRBD1, the D gene given by the table, was not confirmed from the DNA. TRBV12-1 has pseudogene status. The length of the CDR3 is 13 residues. The CDR3 DNA reads TGTGCCAGCAGCCCACAGGGGCAAGAGACCCAGTACTTC. Amino acids: CASSPQGQETQYF.

This clone was seen only a few times. The rearrangement joins TRBV3-1 (or the pseudogene TRBV3-2) to TRBJ1-3; D unclear. With 1 base removed from V and 7 bases from J, the gap between germline ends came to 8 bases. The CDR3 loop spans 13 amino acids. From germline, CDR1 is LGHDT and CDR2 YNNKEL (reference sequence). DNA of the CDR3: TGTGCCAGCAGCCAAGGAGGAGACAACACCATATATTTT. Translation: CASSQGGDNTIYF.

The J gene is TRBJ2-7, the V gene TRBV20-1; maybe TRBD2 (6 bases). The V end lost 5 bases, the J end lost 3 bases, and 8 bases lay between the germline ends. Per the germline V gene, CDR1 is DFQATT and CDR2 is SNEGSKA (reference sequence). This CDR3 is 11 amino acids long. The CDR3 protein is CSAFSGYEQYF. The CDR3 DNA is TGCAGTGCTTTTAGCGGCTACGAGCAGTACTTC.

The chain recombines TRBV4-3 with TRBJ1-1; D is possibly TRBD1 (6 bases). The CDR3 is 15 amino acids. The V end lost 3 bases, the J end lost 1 base, and 12 bases lay between the germline ends. Germline lookup yields CDR1 LGHNA and CDR2 YSLEER. CDR3 in DNA: TGCGCCAGCAGCCAGTTCAAGGGGGGGAACACTGAAGCTTTCTTT. This codes for CASSQFKGGNTEAFF.

The chain is built from TRBV14 and TRBJ2-3; 15 nucleotides agree with TRBD2. The CDR3 loop spans 22 amino acids. Germline lookup yields CDR1 SGHDN and CDR2 FVKESK. J was trimmed by 3 bases and V by 4 bases; bases with no gene match: 20. The CDR3 bases are TGTGCCAGCAGCCGGATGTGTAGGACTAGCGGGGGGGCCGGGAGTGGAACAGATACGCAGTATTTT. This translates into CASSRMCRTSGGAGSGTDTQYF.

The CDR3 here is CAWRWGGAGNTIYF. The DNA for the CDR3 is TGTGCCTGGAGGTGGGGAGGGGCTGGAAACACCATATATTTT. This sequence joins TRBV30 and TRBJ1-3; tentative D call: TRBD1 (5 bases). The ends were cut back, 3 bases at V and 2 bases at J, with 11 bases in the middle. CDR1 is GTSNPN and CDR2 is SVGIG in the germline V gene (reference sequence). This CDR3 spans 14 amino acids.

This chain links TRBV19 with TRBJ1-5; 9 nucleotides match TRBD1. The CDR3 contains 14 residues. Germline CDR1 and CDR2: LNHDA and SQIVND (reference sequence). The J segment lost 5 bases and the V segment lost 2 bases, leaving 1 base of the junction unmatched. This CDR3 reads CASSIWTGDQPQHF. CDR3 in DNA: TGTGCCAGTAGTATATGGACAGGGGATCAGCCCCAGCATTTT.

V gene TRBV4-1 combines with J gene TRBJ1-2; TRBD1 is a possible D gene (6 bases). Germline CDR1 reads MGHRA; CDR2 reads YSYEKL. V lost 0 bases to trimming and J lost 3 bases, with 11 bases between them. This CDR3 spans 15 amino acids. The CDR3 sequence is CASSQDRGAYYGYTF. The CDR3 coding sequence is TGCGCCAGCAGCCAAGACAGGGGCGCATACTATGGCTACACCTTC.

The chain combines TRBV19 with TRBJ1-1, with TRBD1 as a possible D gene (6 bases). Germline CDR1 and CDR2: LNHDA and SQIVND (reference sequence). This CDR3 region has 11 residues. Trimming cost V 10 bases and J 8 bases, with 14 bases left between them. This chain's CDR3 is CATSGDIEAFF. For the CDR3, the DNA is TGTGCCACGAGTGGGGACATAGAAGCTTTCTTT.

This chain joins TRBV12-3 or TRBV12-4 and TRBJ1-6, with D possibly being TRBD1 (5 bases). CDR3 size: 12 residues. The V end was cut by 8 bases, the J end by 10 bases, with 12 bases between. CDR3 in amino acids: CASSVGDSPLHF. CDR3 bases: TGTGCCAGCTCGGTGGGGGACTCACCCCTCCACTTT.

The chain couples TRBV6-5 to TRBJ2-6, with D unclear. The germline V gene has CDR1 MNHEY and CDR2 SVGAGI. V lost 3 bases and J 0 bases, leaving 6 bases between the germline ends. This CDR3 spans 15 amino acids. The CDR3 sequence: CASSYFSSGANVLTF. The CDR3 nucleotides are TGTGCCAGCAGTTATTTTAGCTCTGGGGCCAACGTCCTGACTTTC.

This clone was seen only a few times. The chain has TRBV6-1 and TRBJ2-3, with 7 bases fitting TRBD1. The CDR3 has 16 residues. The germline CDR1 and CDR2 sequences are MNHNS and SASEGT. Trimming at V came to 3 bases and at J to 2 bases, leaving 8 bases not matched to a gene. The CDR3 loop reads CASSDEGAVYTDTQYF. CDR3 in DNA: TGTGCCAGCAGTGATGAGGGGGCAGTCTACACAGATACGCAGTATTTT.

This clone was recorded only once. The chain employs TRBV4-3 and TRBJ2-3; perhaps D is TRBD1 or TRBD2 (6 bases each). Germline V lookup: CDR1 LGHNA, CDR2 YSLEER. The V gene lost 1 base and the J gene lost 1 base, with 12 bases spanning the gap. The CDR3 length is 16 residues. The DNA for the CDR3 is TGCGCCAGCAGCCAAGTGGGGGGCACTGGCACAGATACGCAGTATTTT. It codes for CASSQVGGTGTDTQYF.

The CDR3 nucleotides are TGTGCCAGCAGCATCTACCGTGACAGGGGGCGAGGAGGCTACACCTTC. As protein: CASSIYRDRGRGGYTF. The rearrangement uses TRBV11-3 and TRBJ1-2; TRBD1 matches at 10 bases. The junction had 14 bases not matched to a gene; V was cut back by 5 bases and J by 8 bases. Germline lookup yields CDR1 SGHNT and CDR2 YENEEA. The CDR3 sequence is 16 residues long.

The chain has TRBV19 and TRBJ1-2; 11 nucleotides align to TRBD1. The CDR3 is 16 amino acids. Germline CDR1 reads LNHDA; CDR2 reads SQIVND (reference sequence). V trimming: 3 bases; J trimming: 4 bases; junction bases outside the gene matches: 7. The CDR3 DNA sequence: TGTGCCAGTAGTATCTTACCGGGACAGGGGGGCTATGGCTACACCTTC. Protein product: CASSILPGQGGYGYTF.

The rearrangement links TRBV7-2 to TRBJ1-2, with D maybe TRBD1 (5 bases). Germline CDR1 and CDR2: SGHTA and FQGNSA. This CDR3 is built from 14 residues. V lost 1 base to trimming and J lost 3 bases, with 9 bases between them. CDR3 protein: CASSLVAQDYGYTF. The CDR3 bases are TGTGCCAGCAGCTTAGTTGCACAGGACTATGGCTACACCTTC.

The chain couples TRBV6-5 to TRBJ1-1; 9 positions match TRBD1. V dropped 4 bases and J dropped 6; count of bases not matched to a gene: 6. Germline V gives CDR1 MNHEY, CDR2 SVGAGI. This CDR3 is built from 14 residues. In nucleotides, the CDR3 is TGTGCCAGCAGTTCCGACAGGGGGTCCTCTGAAGCTTTCTTT. Translating it yields CASSSDRGSSEAFF.

The chain is built from TRBV5-6 and TRBJ1-6, with TRBD1 as a possible D gene (6 bases). CDR1 and CDR2 (germline): SGHDT, YYEEEE. There are 16 residues in the CDR3. Between the trimmed V and J ends, which lost 0 bases and 10 bases, there was a span of 17 bases. The CDR3 reads CASSLAISGERSPLHF. CDR3 nucleotides: TGTGCCAGCAGCTTGGCCATCTCAGGGGAAAGGTCACCCCTCCACTTT.

The gene calls are TRBV24-1 and TRBJ1-5; D is uncertain. The CDR3 contains 13 residues. The germline gives CDR1 KGHDR, CDR2 SFDVKD. Trimming stripped 3 bases from V and 1 base from J, with 3 bases between. The CDR3 sequence is CATSDQSNQPQHF. Written as DNA, the CDR3 is TGTGCCACCAGTGATCAGAGCAATCAGCCCCAGCATTTT.

The chain uses TRBV25-1 and TRBJ2-5, with D unclear. Looked up from germline, CDR1 is MGHDK and CDR2 is SYGVNS. Trimming pared 3 bases from V and 5 bases from J, leaving 16 bases between. The CDR3 extends over 15 amino acids. The DNA for the CDR3 is TGTGCCAGCAGTGATGGCGGCTGGGCTGTCGAGACCCAGTACTTC. It codes for CASSDGGWAVETQYF.

The chain links TRBV7-2 to TRBJ2-2; TRBD2 is a possible D gene (6 bases). The V gene lost 4 bases and the J gene lost 4 bases, with 10 bases spanning the gap. The germline V gene encodes CDR1 SGHTA and CDR2 FQGNSA. The CDR3 loop spans 14 amino acids. The DNA of the CDR3 is TGTGCCAGCAGCTCGGGACTCGGCACCGGGGAGCTGTTTTTT. Protein: CASSSGLGTGELFF. Full variable domain (rest looked up from reference TRBV7-2 and TRBJ2-2): GAGVSQSPSNKVTEKGKDVELRCDPISGHTALYWYRQSLGQGLEFLIYFQGNSAPDKSGLPSDRFSAERTGGSVSTLTIQRTQQEDSAVYLCASSSGLGTGELFFGEGSRLTVL.